The 26 T cell receptor beta chains given below trace back to one sample, sequenced in a study of T cell responses to AZD1222 COVID-19 vaccine. Here immunoSEQ multiplex PCR was the method, and the copy in TCRdb shows in-frame clones only, minus some. The sample holds roughly 99,000 clones, around 92% seen once. Source: peripheral blood, taken 28 days after the second AZD1222 dose. The receptors come from an adult who received the AZD1222 COVID-19 vaccine.

The chain uses TRBV4-1 and TRBJ2-7, with TRBD1 identical over 9 bases. CDR3 size: 15 residues. The V segment lost 5 bases and the J segment 3 bases; nucleotides outside the gene matches: 8. CDR1 MGHRA and CDR2 YSYEKL come from the germline V gene. CDR3 in amino acids: CASSSQGTGIYEQYF. For the CDR3, the DNA is TGCGCCAGCAGCTCGCAAGGGACAGGGATCTACGAGCAGTACTTC.

The rearrangement joins TRBV10-3 to TRBJ2-1; D is unresolved. This CDR3 region has 15 residues. The V gene lost 2 bases and the J gene lost 9 bases, with 17 bases spanning the gap. Germline V CDR1 and CDR2: ENHRY, SYGVKD. The CDR3 spells CAISEPGEISGEQFF. CDR3 sequence (DNA): TGTGCCATCAGTGAGCCTGGAGAAATCAGTGGTGAGCAGTTCTTC.

This chain uses TRBV21-1 with TRBJ2-7; no check of the table's D call, TRBD2, against the DNA was made. TRBV21-1 is a recognized pseudogene. The length of the CDR3 is 13 residues. The CDR3 coding sequence is TGTGCCAGCAGCAAAGTATCCGGGAACGAGCAGTACTTC. It encodes CASSKVSGNEQYF.

J is TRBJ2-1 and V is TRBV27; 7 bases are shared with TRBD1. The CDR3 spans 14 residues. V lost 8 bases to trimming and J lost 15 bases; unmatched junction nucleotides: 19. In germline, CDR1 is MNHEY, CDR2 SMNVEV (reference sequence). The CDR3 DNA follows: TGTGCCAGCGGCGAACGGACAGGAGTAAAGCCACGGTTCTTC. Translation gives CASGERTGVKPRFF.

The rearrangement uses TRBV19 and TRBJ2-3; no firm D call. Germline CDR1 is LNHDA and CDR2 is SQIVND (reference sequence). The CDR3 has 13 amino acids. Trimming removed 3 bases from V and 4 bases from J, with 8 bases in between. The CDR3 DNA is TGTGCCAGTAGTATGGGATGGGCAGATACGCAGTATTTT. Its protein is CASSMGWADTQYF.

The chain has TRBV5-1 and TRBJ2-7; possible D gene TRBD1, 5 bases. This CDR3 region has 13 residues. CDR1 and CDR2 from the germline V gene are SGHRS and YFSETQ. The CDR3: CGAGQGWSYEQYF. The CDR3 bases are TGCGGCGCCGGGCAGGGCTGGAGCTACGAGCAGTACTTC. The variable domain in full, completed from reference TRBV5-1 and TRBJ2-7, reads KAGVTQTPRYLIKTRGQQVTLSCSPISGHRSVSWYQQTPGQGLQFLFEYFSETQRNKGNFPGRFSGRQFSNSRSEMNVSTLELGDSALYLCGAGQGWSYEQYFGPGTRLTVT.

This rearrangement joins TRBV5-1 to TRBJ2-1; 10 nucleotides align to TRBD1. Germline-derived CDR1 and CDR2 are SGHRS and YFSETQ. The CDR3 totals 15 residues. The ends lost 3 bases at V and 1 base at J; junction bases unmatched: 1. Here the CDR3 DNA reads TGCGCCAGCAGCTGGGGACAGGGGTCCTACAATGAGCAGTTCTTC. Translated: CASSWGQGSYNEQFF.

The chain carries TRBV10-3 and TRBJ2-2; D gene uncertain. CDR3 size: 13 residues. Germline V gives CDR1 ENHRY, CDR2 SYGVKD. Between the trimmed V and J ends, which lost 3 bases and 3 bases, there was a span of 5 bases. CDR3 region: CAISDDYTGELFF. DNA of the CDR3: TGTGCCATCAGTGACGATTACACCGGGGAGCTGTTTTTT.

The chain uses TRBV4-1 and TRBJ2-1; D unresolved. CDR1 and CDR2 (germline): MGHRA, YSYEKL. V was shortened by 1 base and J by 0 bases, with 13 bases between the two germline ends. The CDR3 runs 17 residues. The CDR3, as DNA: TGCGCCAGCAGCCAAGCCTTTCTAGATTCCTCCTACAATGAGCAGTTCTTC. Its translation is CASSQAFLDSSYNEQFF.

The rearrangement joins TRBV10-3 to TRBJ2-1; a weak D match, TRBD1 (6 bases). CDR3 length: 14 amino acids. Germline CDR1 ENHRY, CDR2 SYGVKD. V lost 6 bases and J lost 1, with 10 bases in between. CDR3 in amino acids: CAIRGAESYNEQFF. In DNA form, the CDR3 reads TGTGCCATCAGGGGGGCCGAATCCTACAATGAGCAGTTCTTC.

The chain is built from TRBV30 and TRBJ1-1; TRBD1 aligns across 7 bases. Germline loops: CDR1 GTSNPN, CDR2 SVGIG (reference sequence). V gave up 2 bases and J gave up 3 bases; unmatched junction bases: 15. The CDR3 has 17 residues. The CDR3 spells CAWSIRQGSSGDTEAFF. CDR3 sequence (DNA): TGTGCCTGGAGTATTAGACAGGGATCGTCAGGGGACACTGAAGCTTTCTTT.

The V gene is TRBV6-6, the J gene TRBJ2-7; 10 nucleotides line up with TRBD2. This CDR3 has 17 amino acids. Germline lookup yields CDR1 MNHNY and CDR2 SVGAGI (reference sequence). J lost 5 bases, V lost 5 bases, and 15 bases had no gene match. The CDR3 sequence is CASSRTSGVRGFHEQYF. CDR3 in DNA: TGTGCCAGCAGTCGGACTAGCGGAGTCCGCGGATTCCACGAGCAGTACTTC.

The V and J genes are TRBV27 and TRBJ2-5; D is unresolved. Germline values: CDR1 MNHEY, CDR2 SMNVEV (reference sequence). CDR3 size: 14 residues. Trimming shortened V by 2 bases and J by 9 bases, and 16 bases separated the two germline ends. DNA of the CDR3: TGTGCCAGCAGTTTAGGAGTGACCCCTGGGGCCCAGTACTTC. Its protein is CASSLGVTPGAQYF.

In this sample, this clone turned up a few times. V usage is TRBV19 and J usage is TRBJ1-4, with D maybe TRBD1 (6 bases). Germline-derived CDR1 and CDR2 are LNHDA and SQIVND (reference sequence). V lost 3 bases and J 9 bases, leaving 20 bases between the germline ends. The CDR3 has 16 residues. CDR3 loop: CASSMGARGIMKKLFF. In nucleotides, the CDR3 is TGTGCCAGTAGTATGGGGGCGCGGGGAATAATGAAAAAACTGTTTTTT. The full variable domain, completed using reference TRBV19 and TRBJ1-4, is DGGITQSPKYLFRKEGQNVTLSCEQNLNHDAMYWYRQDPGQGLRLIYYSQIVNDFQKGDIAEGYSVSREKKESFPLTVTSAQKNPTAFYLCASSMGARGIMKKLFFGSGTQLSVL.

This sequence joins TRBV4-1 and TRBJ2-5, with a possible D match to TRBD2 (5 bases). The V gene's germline CDR1 is MGHRA and CDR2 YSYEKL. The length of the CDR3 is 15 residues. The V end was cut by 1 base, the J end by 2 bases, with 11 bases between. CDR3 sequence: CASSQGRGFQETQYF. The CDR3 DNA is TGCGCCAGCAGCCAAGGCCGAGGGTTTCAAGAGACCCAGTACTTC.

The genes are TRBV2 and TRBJ2-1; D is tentatively TRBD1 or TRBD2 (6 bases each). CDR3 size: 11 residues. The germline gives CDR1 SNHLY, CDR2 FYNNEI. V dropped 6 bases and J dropped 15 bases, with 15 bases sitting between them. The CDR3 reads CASRRGDSLFF. The DNA for the CDR3 is TGTGCCAGCAGGAGGGGGGACTCATTGTTCTTC.

The J gene is TRBJ1-1, the V gene TRBV5-1, with D possibly matching TRBD1 (5 bases). The CDR3 runs 16 residues. Trimming removed 1 base from V and 0 bases from J, with 13 bases in between. Per the germline V gene, CDR1 is SGHRS and CDR2 is YFSETQ. CDR3 nucleotides: TGCGCCAGCAGCTTGAGTCGGACGGGGGTGAACACTGAAGCTTTCTTT. It specifies CASSLSRTGVNTEAFF.

V gene TRBV30 combines with J gene TRBJ1-6; 9 bases line up with TRBD1. The length of the CDR3 is 18 residues. Per germline, CDR1 GTSNPN and CDR2 SVGIG (reference sequence). Unmatched junction bases numbered 16, after V lost 3 bases and J lost 7 bases. This CDR3 is CAWSPGQGILMRNSPLHF. CDR3 in DNA: TGTGCCTGGAGCCCGGGACAGGGTATCCTTATGCGAAATTCACCCCTCCACTTT.

The CDR3 sequence: CASSLDSKNTGELFF. CDR3 coding DNA: TGTGCCAGCAGTTTGGACAGTAAGAACACCGGGGAGCTGTTTTTT. V and J are TRBV27 and TRBJ2-2; D possibly corresponds to TRBD1 (6 bases). Deletions cut 3 bases from V and 1 base from J, with 9 bases between. The CDR3 consists of 15 residues. CDR1 and CDR2 (germline): MNHEY, SMNVEV (reference sequence).

V and J are TRBV30 and TRBJ2-1, with TRBD2 matching 11 bases. With V trimmed by 0 bases and J by 7 bases, 8 bases remained unmatched. Germline V gene lookup returns CDR1 GTSNPN and CDR2 SVGIG (reference sequence). The CDR3 is 16 residues long. The CDR3 loop is CAWSVRGSSGRNEQFF. CDR3 bases: TGTGCCTGGAGTGTACGCGGGTCTAGCGGGAGGAATGAGCAGTTCTTC.

This chain joins TRBV27 and TRBJ2-1; tentatively, D is TRBD2 (5 bases). Germline CDR1 reads MNHEY; CDR2 reads SMNVEV (reference sequence). V dropped 4 bases and J dropped 7 bases, with 20 bases sitting between them. This CDR3 is 16 amino acids long. The CDR3 nucleotides are TGTGCCAGCAGTTCTAGGGTAGCGACTTCCCCGAATGAGCAGTTCTTC. This translates into CASSSRVATSPNEQFF.

The chain combines TRBV9 with TRBJ1-4; 7 bases are a match to TRBD1. With 3 bases clipped from V and 4 bases from J, the junction kept 6 bases outside the gene matches. CDR3 length: 15 amino acids. Germline assignment: CDR1 SGDLS and CDR2 YYNGEE. The CDR3 bases are TGTGCCAGCAGCGCAGAGACAGGGAATAATGAAAAACTGTTTTTT. Encoded protein: CASSAETGNNEKLFF.

This clone was counted a single time. The chain couples TRBV9 to TRBJ1-1, with D possibly matching TRBD1 (5 bases). This CDR3 spans 13 amino acids. Germline CDR1 is SGDLS and CDR2 is YYNGEE. V lost 7 bases, J lost 2 bases, and 12 bases lay in between. In DNA, the CDR3 is TGTGCCAGCTCCGGGGCCCCTAACACTGAAGCTTTCTTT. It encodes CASSGAPNTEAFF. The variable domain in full, completed from reference TRBV9 and TRBJ1-1, reads DSGVTQTPKHLITATGQRVTLRCSPRSGDLSVYWYQQSLDQGLQFLIQYYNGEERAKGNILERFSAQQFPDLHSELNLSSLELGDSALYFCASSGAPNTEAFFGQGTRLTVV.

This clone was found a few times. Germline is not matched at one junction end, which may reflect a read error. The chain combines TRBV27 with TRBJ1-2; 9 nucleotides align to TRBD1. Germline V CDR1 and CDR2: MNHEY, SMNVEV (reference sequence). The CDR3 runs 11 residues. DNA of the CDR3: TGTGCCAGCAGCCGAGGGACAGGGCTAAACTTC. As protein: CASSRGTGLNF.

The CDR3 protein is CASSFRQANYGYTF. The CDR3 region has the DNA TGCGCCAGCAGCTTTCGACAGGCGAACTATGGCTACACCTTC. The chain joins TRBV5-1 to TRBJ1-2, with D possibly matching TRBD1 (6 bases). Trimming removed 2 bases at V and 2 bases at J, with 10 bases between. The CDR3 loop spans 14 amino acids. CDR1 and CDR2 from the germline V gene are SGHRS and YFSETQ.

In this sample, this clone turned up once. The chain couples TRBV15 to TRBJ2-1; TRBD2 matches 12 bases. Looked up from germline, CDR1 is LNHNV and CDR2 is YYDKDF (reference sequence). V shed 1 base, J shed 7 bases, and the junction held 5 bases outside the gene matches. The CDR3 runs to 16 residues. The CDR3 bases are TGTGCCACCAGCAGAGTCGTAACTAGCGGGAGGAATGAGCAGTTCTTC. Translation: CATSRVVTSGRNEQFF.